Given below is one T cell receptor beta chain in context. Germline V gene data show CDR1 as MNHNS and CDR2 as SASEGT. The CDR3 consists of 14 residues. The V end lost 1 base, the J end lost 10 bases, and 11 bases lay between the germline ends. The data are from a study of technical replicates of blood from several donors. Sequencing was performed with immunoSEQ multiplex PCR; in TCRdb, only in-frame clones are kept and a portion is missing. The data contain almost 70,000 clones, approximately 91% of them singletons. This chain uses TRBV6-1 with TRBJ1-6, with no clear D. Sequencing was done on a sample of PBMCs. The sequence came from a human donor in good health. Some clones in this sample may be carry-over from other donors' samples. This CDR3 is CASSEGTPGSPLHF. In DNA form, the CDR3 reads TGTGCCAGCAGTGAAGGGACCCCGGGGTCACCCCTCCACTTT.